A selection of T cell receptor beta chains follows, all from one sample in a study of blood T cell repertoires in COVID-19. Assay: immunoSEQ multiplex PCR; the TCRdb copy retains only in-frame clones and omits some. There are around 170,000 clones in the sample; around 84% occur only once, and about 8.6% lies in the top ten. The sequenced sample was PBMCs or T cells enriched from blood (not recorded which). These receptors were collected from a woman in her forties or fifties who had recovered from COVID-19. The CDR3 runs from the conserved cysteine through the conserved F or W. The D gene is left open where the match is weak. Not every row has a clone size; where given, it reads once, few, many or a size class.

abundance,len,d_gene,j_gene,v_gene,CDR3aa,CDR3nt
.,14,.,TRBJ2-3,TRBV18,CASSSGGPADTQYF,TGTGCCAGCTCGTCCGGGGGGCCCGCAGATACGCAGTATTTT
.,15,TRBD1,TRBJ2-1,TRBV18,CASSPPGQAHNEQFF,TGTGCCAGCTCACCACCGGGACAGGCCCACAATGAGCAGTTCTTC
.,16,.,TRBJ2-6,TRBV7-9,CASSPQGGAGANVLTF,TGTGCCAGCAGCCCCCAAGGCGGGGCTGGGGCCAACGTCCTGACTTTC
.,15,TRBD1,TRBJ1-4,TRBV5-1,CASSFRQGAGEKLFF,TGCGCCAGCAGCTTCAGACAGGGGGCAGGTGAAAAACTGTTTTTT
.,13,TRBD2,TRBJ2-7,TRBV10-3,CATQLAGSYEQYF,TGTGCCACTCAACTAGCGGGATCCTACGAGCAGTACTTC
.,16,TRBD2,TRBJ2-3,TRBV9,CASSVQSGGPTNTQYF,TGTGCCAGCAGCGTACAAAGCGGGGGGCCCACCAATACGCAGTATTTT
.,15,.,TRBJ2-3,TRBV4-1,CASSLTGQGTDTQYF,TGCGCCAGCAGCCTAACAGGGCAGGGAACAGATACGCAGTATTTT
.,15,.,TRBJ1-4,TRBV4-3,CASSRTTDLNEKLFF,TGCGCCAGCAGTCGCACGACAGACCTAAATGAAAAACTGTTTTTT
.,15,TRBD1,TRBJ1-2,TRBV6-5,CASNDGGGAGIGYTF,TGTGCCAGCAACGATGGAGGGGGCGCGGGGATCGGCTACACCTTC
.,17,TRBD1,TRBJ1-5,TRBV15,CATSRARGSGSNQPQHF,TGTGCCACCAGCAGAGCCAGGGGGAGCGGTAGCAATCAGCCCCAGCATTTT
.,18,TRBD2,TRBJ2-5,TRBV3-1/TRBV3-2,CASSQRTSGIPPQETQYF,TGTGCCAGCAGCCAAAGGACTAGCGGGATTCCTCCCCAAGAGACCCAGTACTTC
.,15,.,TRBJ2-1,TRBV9,CASSVGSGAYNEQFF,TGTGCCAGCAGCGTAGGGAGCGGAGCCTACAATGAGCAGTTCTTC
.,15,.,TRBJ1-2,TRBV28,CASSLSLAGADGYTF,TGTGCCAGCAGTTTATCTCTGGCGGGGGCGGATGGCTACACCTTC
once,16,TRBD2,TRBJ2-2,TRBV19,CASSSSGSGTTGELFF,TGTGCCAGTAGTTCCTCGGGAAGCGGGACGACCGGGGAGCTGTTTTTT
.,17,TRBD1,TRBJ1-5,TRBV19,CASSAGQGARGNQPQHF,TGTGCCAGTAGTGCGGGACAGGGGGCAAGGGGCAATCAGCCCCAGCATTTT
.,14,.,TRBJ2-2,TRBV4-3,CASSQHSRGGELFF,TGCGCCAGCAGCCAACACTCGCGAGGGGGGGAGCTGTTTTTT
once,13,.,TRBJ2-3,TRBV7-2,CASSSRKIDTQYF,TGTGCCAGCAGCTCGAGAAAAATAGATACGCAGTATTTT
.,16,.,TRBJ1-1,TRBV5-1,CASSPKGSVMSTEAFF,TGCGCCAGCAGCCCAAAGGGGTCCGTGATGAGCACTGAAGCTTTCTTT
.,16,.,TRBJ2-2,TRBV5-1,CASSPTRAPNTGELFF,TGCGCCAGCAGCCCGACGCGGGCCCCGAACACCGGGGAGCTGTTTTTT
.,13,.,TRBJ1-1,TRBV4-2,CASSQVPGPEAFF,TGTGCCAGCAGCCAAGTTCCAGGCCCTGAAGCTTTCTTT
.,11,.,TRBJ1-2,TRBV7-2,CASSFGGGYTF,TGTGCCAGCAGCTTTGGGGGGGGCTACACCTTC
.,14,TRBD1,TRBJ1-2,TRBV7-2,CASSSRQGAGGYTF,TGTGCCAGCAGCTCCCGACAGGGGGCGGGTGGCTACACCTTC
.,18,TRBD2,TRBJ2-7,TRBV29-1,CSVTKTGTSGGAVYEQYF,TGCAGCGTGACCAAAACCGGGACTAGCGGGGGGGCGGTCTACGAGCAGTACTTC
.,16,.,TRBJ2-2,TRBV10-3,CAIDRSQASTTGELFF,TGTGCCATCGACCGATCTCAGGCCTCTACCACCGGGGAGCTGTTTTTT
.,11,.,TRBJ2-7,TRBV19,CASSVGEEQYF,TGTGCCAGTAGCGTAGGGGAAGAGCAGTACTTC
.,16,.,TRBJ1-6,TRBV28,CASSLDGDSLSSPLHF,TGTGCCAGCAGTTTAGATGGAGACAGCCTGAGTTCACCCCTCCACTTT
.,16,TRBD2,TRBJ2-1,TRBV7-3,CASSLSRASGYNEQFF,TGTGCCAGCAGCTTAAGTCGGGCTAGCGGGTACAATGAGCAGTTCTTC
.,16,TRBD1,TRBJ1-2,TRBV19,CASSIKGQGSYYGYTF,TGTGCCAGTAGTATAAAGGGACAGGGATCCTACTATGGCTACACCTTC
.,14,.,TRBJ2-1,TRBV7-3,CASSLLAYDNEQFF,TGTGCCAGCAGCTTACTAGCCTACGACAATGAGCAGTTCTTC
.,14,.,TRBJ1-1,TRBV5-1,CASSLAQTNTEAFF,TGCGCCAGCAGCTTGGCGCAGACTAACACTGAAGCTTTCTTT
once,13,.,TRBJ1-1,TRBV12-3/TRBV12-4,CASSFRGGTEAFF,TGTGCCAGCAGTTTTCGGGGTGGAACTGAAGCTTTCTTT
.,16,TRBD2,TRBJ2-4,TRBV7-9,CASSLSHPTSGGIQYF,TGTGCCAGCAGCTTATCCCACCCGACTAGCGGGGGCATTCAGTACTTC
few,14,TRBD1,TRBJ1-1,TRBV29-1,CSVDIGTGNTEAFF,TGCAGCGTCGACATAGGGACAGGGAACACTGAAGCTTTCTTT
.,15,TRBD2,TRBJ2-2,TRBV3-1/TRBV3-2,CASSSRGGAAGELFF,TGTGCCAGCAGCAGTCGCGGGGGGGCCGCCGGGGAGCTGTTTTTT
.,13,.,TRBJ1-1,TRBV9,CASSRQLNTEAFF,TGTGCCAGCAGCAGACAGTTGAACACTGAAGCTTTCTTT
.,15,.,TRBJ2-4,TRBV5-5,CASSPSTGSKNIQYF,TGTGCCAGCAGCCCCTCGACAGGTTCCAAAAACATTCAGTACTTC
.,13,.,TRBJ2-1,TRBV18,CASSQNGGSEQFF,TGTGCCAGCTCTCAAAACGGGGGATCTGAGCAGTTCTTC
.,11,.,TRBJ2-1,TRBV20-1,CSAKRGIEQFF,TGCAGTGCGAAAAGAGGGATTGAGCAGTTCTTC
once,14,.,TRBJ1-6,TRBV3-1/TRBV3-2,CASSHRGVGSPLHF,TGTGCCAGCAGCCATCGGGGGGTTGGTTCACCCCTCCACTTT
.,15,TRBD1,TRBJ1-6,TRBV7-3,CASSLGTGSVSPLHF,TGTGCCAGCAGCTTAGGGACAGGGTCCGTTTCACCCCTCCACTTT
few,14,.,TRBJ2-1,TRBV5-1,CASRLALGYNEQFF,TGCGCCAGCCGTCTAGCGTTGGGTTACAATGAGCAGTTCTTC
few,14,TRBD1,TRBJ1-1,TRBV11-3,CASSLGAGGLMAFF,TGTGCCAGCAGCTTAGGAGCAGGGGGATTGATGGCTTTCTTT
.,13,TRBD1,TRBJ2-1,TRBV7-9,CASSPGQPPLQFF,TGTGCCAGCAGCCCGGGACAGCCACCCCTACAGTTCTTC
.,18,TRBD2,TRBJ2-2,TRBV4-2,CASSQDRTSGPNTGELFF,TGTGCCAGCAGCCAGGACAGGACTAGCGGGCCTAACACCGGGGAGCTGTTTTTT
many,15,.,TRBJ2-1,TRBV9,CASGPLATGPYEQFF,TGTGCCAGCGGCCCCCTCGCAACAGGTCCCTATGAGCAGTTCTTC
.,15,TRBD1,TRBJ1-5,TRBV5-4,CASSLQGASNQPQHF,TGTGCCAGCAGCTTACAGGGGGCTTCCAATCAGCCCCAGCATTTT
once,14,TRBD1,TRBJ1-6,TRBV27,CASSFGTGSSPLHF,TGTGCCAGCAGTTTCGGGACAGGGTCTTCACCCCTCCACTTT
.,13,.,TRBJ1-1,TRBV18,CASSPDGATEAFF,TGTGCCAGCTCCCCCGATGGGGCCACTGAAGCTTTCTTT
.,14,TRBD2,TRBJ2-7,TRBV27,CASSSGLAGERQYF,TGTGCCAGCAGTTCGGGACTAGCCGGGGAGCGGCAGTACTTC